Listed below are T cell receptor beta chains from one sample, sequenced in a study of regulatory T cells in long-lasting Graves disease. From the multiplex PCR reads, TCRdb called clonotypes with MiXCR, one entry per CDR3 protein. This table holds a few hundred thousand distinct CDR3 sequences, 20% to 25% found once. The material was peripheral blood mononuclear cells (PBMCs), obtained when the disease was refractory, from a patient treated with antithyroid drugs. The receptor source for this set is a female donor with Graves disease. Each CDR3 is given with its conserved first and last residue.

v_call	j_call	cdr3_aa
TRBV20-1	TRBJ2-3	CSASKVPTGQESTDTQYF
TRBV5-5	TRBJ2-1	CASSRGGLRDGNNEQFF
TRBV7-9	TRBJ2-7	CASSAGLADYEQYF
TRBV6-5	TRBJ1-5	CASSYSPRQPQHF
TRBV6-1	TRBJ1-1	CASSFNREMNTEAFF
TRBV5-1	TRBJ2-7	CASSLGGRTSF
TRBV11-2	TRBJ2-7	CASSLQVYEQYF
TRBV5-1	TRBJ1-5	CASSLEGGNQPQHF
TRBV18	TRBJ1-2	CASSRNDDQFYGYTF
TRBV29-1	TRBJ1-2	CSVLTGEFGYGYTF
TRBV28	TRBJ1-2	CASRPIPGYGYTF
TRBV5-1	TRBJ2-2	CASSFPPGGQHTGELFF
TRBV12-3/TRBV12-4	TRBJ2-7	CASSLEREWGYEQYF
TRBV7-9	TRBJ1-1	CASSFPDRGSTEAFF
TRBV28	TRBJ2-2	CASSWGPVPGELFF
TRBV12-3/TRBV12-4	TRBJ1-1	CASSPGVATEAFF
TRBV20-1	TRBJ2-1	CSASGDYNEQFF
TRBV13	TRBJ2-2	CASSLWGLAGAGELFF
TRBV24-1	TRBJ1-2	CATSDLMQNYGYTF
TRBV28	TRBJ2-5	CASSLRGMETQYF
TRBV2	TRBJ1-1	CASSERDRGNTEAFF
TRBV6-1	TRBJ2-7	CASHGGASLGQYF
TRBV11-2	TRBJ2-7	CASSTPTGSFYEQYF
TRBV5-1	TRBJ1-2	CASSLEGFNYGYTF
TRBV28	TRBJ1-1	CASSFARVSTEAFF
TRBV19	TRBJ2-7	CASSKATGTGGFYEQYF
TRBV11-3	TRBJ2-7	CASSLQAGGDSYEQYF
TRBV24-1	TRBJ2-5	CATSDYQQGGETQYF
TRBV28	TRBJ2-7	CASSFESSYEQYF
TRBV29-1	TRBJ1-2	CSVEDERTLGYGYTF
TRBV7-6	TRBJ1-4	CASSLTGPGNEKLFF